The 12 T cell receptor beta chains given below trace back to one sample, sequenced in a study of cytomegalovirus exposure and HLA in healthy donors. This table comes from immunoSEQ multiplex PCR, and its TCRdb copy is limited to in-frame clones, with some not included. The sample has 280,000 or so clones; approximately 90% are singletons. Sequenced: PBMCs. The receptors here all came from a woman aged 18-29 years in good health and CMV-seronegative.

V is TRBV7-2 and J is TRBJ2-5, with TRBD2 matching over 11 bases. This CDR3 is built from 18 residues. J was trimmed by 5 bases and V by 3 bases; bases with no gene match: 14. Germline CDR1 SGHTA, CDR2 FQGNSA. CDR3 in DNA: TGTGCCAGCAGCTTGGGGACTAGCGGAATCCTACGCCCGGAGACCCAGTACTTC. This encodes CASSLGTSGILRPETQYF.

V gene TRBV25-1 combines with J gene TRBJ1-2; a weak D match, TRBD1 (5 bases). V was shortened by 3 bases and J by 2 bases, with 13 bases between the two germline ends. CDR1 is MGHDK and CDR2 is SYGVNS in the germline V gene. This CDR3 is 15 amino acids long. CDR3 nucleotides: TGTGCCAGCAGTGATGCGGGGGTCGAGAACTATGGCTACACCTTC. Translating gives CASSDAGVENYGYTF.

The rearrangement uses TRBV7-9 and TRBJ2-7; TRBD1 aligns across 10 bases. The CDR3 is 17 amino acids. The germline CDR1 and CDR2 sequences are SEHNR and FQNEAQ (reference sequence). Germline trimming cut 4 bases from V and 1 base from J; bases unmatched to any gene: 10. This CDR3 is CASSSTDRDRGSYEQYF. The CDR3 nucleotides read TGTGCCAGCAGCTCGACAGACCGGGACAGGGGATCCTACGAGCAGTACTTC.

This sequence joins TRBV5-1 and TRBJ2-2; TRBD2 matches 7 bases. In germline, CDR1 is SGHRS, CDR2 YFSETQ. Unmatched junction bases numbered 3, after V lost 2 bases and J lost 2 bases. This CDR3 spans 15 amino acids. The CDR3 sequence: CASSFLAGNTGELFF. The CDR3 DNA reads TGCGCCAGCAGCTTCTTAGCGGGCAACACCGGGGAGCTGTTTTTT.

The rearrangement joins TRBV7-8 to TRBJ1-2; 9 positions agree with TRBD1. CDR1 is SGHVS and CDR2 is FQNEAQ in the germline V gene. V was pared by 5 bases and J by 4 bases, with 11 bases of the junction left unmatched. The CDR3 has 16 residues. The CDR3 nucleotides read TGTGCCAGCAGCCCACGCACCCTACAGGGGGCCTATGGCTACACCTTC. Translated, it gives CASSPRTLQGAYGYTF.

The rearrangement uses TRBV6-5 and TRBJ2-7, with 7 bases identical to TRBD1. The CDR3 is 12 amino acids. Germline V lookup: CDR1 MNHEY, CDR2 SVGAGI. V shed 7 bases and J 6 bases; nucleotides not matched to a gene: 6. The CDR3 region is CASTTPGGEQYF. For the CDR3, the DNA is TGTGCCAGCACCACCCCAGGGGGCGAGCAGTACTTC.

The chain recombines TRBV27 with TRBJ1-1; D unclear. Per germline, CDR1 MNHEY and CDR2 SMNVEV (reference sequence). The CDR3 runs to 15 residues. The V end lost 2 bases, the J end lost 1 base, and 11 bases lay between the germline ends. This CDR3 is CASSLAFGRNTEAFF. The DNA for the CDR3 is TGTGCCAGCAGTTTAGCATTTGGTAGGAACACTGAAGCTTTCTTT.

This clone was picked up a small number of times. This chain links TRBV15 with TRBJ2-3; a weak D match, TRBD1 (7 bases). Trimming took 0 bases from V and 15 from J, leaving 16 bases between them. Germline CDR1 is LNHNV and CDR2 is YYDKDF (reference sequence). The length of the CDR3 is 13 residues. The CDR3 loop is CATSRDQGGVRYF. The CDR3 region has the DNA TGTGCCACCAGCAGAGATCAGGGGGGAGTTCGTTATTTT.

This clone was seen just once. This chain connects TRBV21-1 to TRBJ2-7; TRBD2 is the table's D call, not checked against the DNA. TRBV21-1 counts as a pseudogene. The CDR3 consists of 12 residues. In DNA form, the CDR3 reads TGTGCCAGCATCCCGGACTTCTACGAGCAGTACTTC. The encoded protein is CASIPDFYEQYF.

The V gene is TRBV9, the J gene TRBJ1-2; TRBD1 matches at 8 bases. Losses at the gene ends were 4 bases for V and 2 bases for J; bases not matched to a gene: 4. This CDR3 has 14 amino acids. Germline lookup yields CDR1 SGDLS and CDR2 YYNGEE. CDR3 coding DNA: TGTGCCAGCAGCTCGGGACAGGTAAACTATGGCTACACCTTC. It translates to CASSSGQVNYGYTF. Supplemented by reference TRBV9 and TRBJ1-2, the full variable domain reads DSGVTQTPKHLITATGQRVTLRCSPRSGDLSVYWYQQSLDQGLQFLIQYYNGEERAKGNILERFSAQQFPDLHSELNLSSLELGDSALYFCASSSGQVNYGYTFGSGTRLTVV.

V is TRBV10-3 and J is TRBJ2-7, with 8 bases matching TRBD1. V gave up 6 bases and J gave up 6 bases; unmatched junction bases: 7. The CDR3 extends over 13 amino acids. Germline CDR1 ENHRY, CDR2 SYGVKD. Here the CDR3 DNA reads TGTGCCATCAGGACGGACAGGGCTGGCGAGCAGTACTTC. Its protein is CAIRTDRAGEQYF.

This chain connects TRBV25-1 to TRBJ1-2; D gene unclear. The CDR3 is made up of 15 amino acids. V lost 6 bases to trimming and J lost 4 bases, with 18 bases between them. CDR1 and CDR2 (germline): MGHDK, SYGVNS. CDR3 nucleotides: TGTGCCAGCAGCGACTTCATTTCACCCGTCTATGGCTACACCTTC. Its translation is CASSDFISPVYGYTF.